Each of the 8 T cell receptor beta chains below was sequenced from the same sample in a study of cytomegalovirus exposure and HLA in healthy donors. Vbeta (60) and Jbeta (13) primers were used in the PCR. Libraries were prepared by immunoSEQ multiplex PCR; TCRdb keeps only in-frame clonotypes and omits some of them. The table for this sample gives 96,000 or so clones. Sequencing was carried out using PBMCs. These receptors all come from a woman aged 25 to 39 in good health and CMV-seronegative.

V is TRBV5-8 and J is TRBJ1-4, with 10 positions matching TRBD1. This CDR3 contains 14 residues. Germline values: CDR1 SGHTS, CDR2 YDEGEE. V trimming: 4 bases; J trimming: 7 bases; junction bases outside the gene matches: 4. The DNA for the CDR3 is TGTGCCAGCAGCCAGGACAGGGGGGCTGAAAAACTGTTTTTT. Its translation is CASSQDRGAEKLFF.

The rearrangement uses TRBV5-1 and TRBJ1-1; no clear D gene. Germline CDR1 reads SGHRS; CDR2 reads YFSETQ. The CDR3 extends over 13 amino acids. V lost 0 bases, J lost 0 bases, and 3 bases lay in between. The CDR3 is CASSLELNTEAFF. The CDR3 DNA is TGCGCCAGCAGCTTGGAGCTGAACACTGAAGCTTTCTTT.

The chain uses TRBV4-1 and TRBJ2-5, with D unresolved. Trimming took off 0 bases at V and 1 base at J, with 12 bases between the two ends. The CDR3 consists of 16 residues. Germline CDR1 reads MGHRA; CDR2 reads YSYEKL. The CDR3 bases are TGCGCCAGCAGCCAAGATAGAGAAGAACTCCAAGAGACCCAGTACTTC. Translated: CASSQDREELQETQYF.

The rearrangement links TRBV30 to TRBJ2-3; tentative D call: TRBD2 (5 bases). This CDR3 has 11 residues. V dropped 2 bases and J dropped 8 bases, with 8 bases sitting between them. Germline V CDR1 and CDR2: GTSNPN, SVGIG (reference sequence). The CDR3 coding sequence is TGTGCCTGGAGTCAAAGCGGTACGCAGTATTTT. Translating it yields CAWSQSGTQYF.

The gene calls are TRBV30 and TRBJ1-1; D not certain. V lost 0 bases and J 9 bases, leaving 2 bases between the germline ends. The CDR3 runs to 9 residues. CDR1 and CDR2 from the germline V gene are GTSNPN and SVGIG (reference sequence). CDR3 bases: TGTGCCTGGAGTGTTAAAGCTTTCTTT. Protein product: CAWSVKAFF.

The rearrangement joins TRBV9 to TRBJ1-3, with TRBD1 identical over 9 bases. CDR1 and CDR2 (germline): SGDLS, YYNGEE. The CDR3 is 18 amino acids. V lost 3 bases and J lost 0; bases outside the gene matches: 10. The CDR3 reads CASSGPGQGSFSGNTIYF. The CDR3 coding sequence is TGTGCCAGCAGCGGCCCGGGACAGGGATCCTTCTCTGGAAACACCATATATTTT.

This chain links TRBV6-6 with TRBJ1-5; TRBD1 matches at 11 bases. The CDR3 is made up of 15 amino acids. The junction had 6 bases not matched to a gene; V was cut back by 4 bases and J by 7 bases. Germline V gene lookup returns CDR1 MNHNY and CDR2 SVGAGI (reference sequence). CDR3 sequence reads: CASSFGTGGRQPQHF. CDR3 in DNA: TGTGCCAGCAGTTTCGGGACAGGGGGAAGGCAGCCCCAGCATTTT.

The chain joins TRBV19 to TRBJ1-4; TRBD1 matches 11 bases. The CDR3 contains 17 residues. Germline CDR1 reads LNHDA; CDR2 reads SQIVND (reference sequence). The V and J ends lost 5 bases and 2 bases, in that order; junction bases with no gene match: 7. Written as DNA, the CDR3 is TGTGCCAGTAGTTCAAGGACAGGGGGCATGACTAATGAAAAACTGTTTTTT. This encodes CASSSRTGGMTNEKLFF.